The source of this TCR beta chain is a study of T cells after yellow fever vaccination. This clonotype was recorded a few times. Its specificity is not known. Each CDR3 protein gets one entry after TCRdb re-called the 5' RACE reads with MiXCR. Altogether more than 95,000 distinct CDR3 sequences are present, 7.4% being singletons, with the ten largest covering roughly 2.5%. V was clipped by 10 bases and J by 7 bases, with 13 bases between them. This CDR3 region has 12 residues. The V gene's germline CDR1 is SGHTA and CDR2 FQGNSA. Points from the study as a whole: The study noted that FACS-sorted repertoires could contain abundant clonotypes contaminating from the bulk population. Of the clonotypes, a small share occurred in both CD4 and CD8 compartments. Boosting was followed by the reappearance of most primary-vaccination clones (approximately 95% CD4, 85% to 90% CD8).

The genes are TRBV7-2 and TRBJ2-2; D unresolved. The material was CD4+ T cells sorted from PBMCs, obtained roughly 10 days after the first yellow fever vaccination. The origin of this receptor is a man younger than 35 who received the YFV17D yellow fever vaccine. The CDR3 region has the DNA TGTGCCATCGCACTGGGGTTCGGGGAGCTGTTTTTT. Its translation: CAIALGFGELFF.